Listed here are 4 T cell receptor beta chains from one sample, sequenced in a study of T cell repertoires in cytomegalovirus infection. TCRdb processed the reads anew with MiXCR; each CDR3 protein has one entry. This sample has 680,000 or so distinct CDR3 sequences, with 35% found just once. Sequenced input: PBMCs. The receptors stem from a human donor in good health (CMV status not recorded). Some clones in this sample may be carry-over from other donors' samples.

This clonotype was detected a few times. The rearrangement joins TRBV12-5 to TRBJ2-3, with 8 bases that match TRBD2. The germline V gene encodes CDR1 LGHNT and CDR2 FRNRAP. This CDR3 comprises 16 residues. With 3 bases clipped from V and 2 bases from J, the junction kept 7 bases outside the gene matches. CDR3 coding DNA: TGTGCTAGTGGTTTCTCCGCGGGGGGAAACACAGATACGCAGTATTTT. Its translation: CASGFSAGGNTDTQYF.

V and J are TRBV7-3 and TRBJ1-6, with 8 bases that match TRBD1. In germline, CDR1 is SGHTA, CDR2 FQGTGA. The V gene end was trimmed by 4 bases and the J gene end by 7 bases; junction bases not matched to a gene: 6. The CDR3 is 15 amino acids. The CDR3: CASSSAGQANSPLHF. DNA of the CDR3: TGTGCCAGCAGCTCCGCGGGACAGGCGAATTCACCCCTCCACTTT.

For the CDR3, the DNA is TGCGCCAGCAGCCCCCGGGACAGGGGGACCCTCTCTGGAAACACCATATATTTT. It specifies CASSPRDRGTLSGNTIYF. V usage is TRBV5-1 and J usage is TRBJ1-3; TRBD1 aligns across 11 bases. With V trimmed by 4 bases and J by 0 bases, 9 bases remained unmatched. Per germline, CDR1 SGHRS and CDR2 YFSETQ. This CDR3 spans 18 amino acids.

A few counts support this clonotype. The gene calls are TRBV27 and TRBJ2-1, with D unclear. V was pared by 0 bases and J by 0 bases, with 12 bases between. Per germline, CDR1 MNHEY and CDR2 SMNVEV (reference sequence). The CDR3 contains 17 residues. CDR3 region: CASSLSNGIGSYNEQFF. DNA of the CDR3: TGTGCCAGCAGTTTATCGAATGGGATCGGCTCCTACAATGAGCAGTTCTTC.